The next 23 T cell receptor beta chains were all read from a single sample in a study of blood T cell repertoires in COVID-19. Assay used: immunoSEQ multiplex PCR; TCRdb lists only in-frame clones, some missing. The data hold around 19,000 clones, with 85% to 90% observed a single time. The sequencing input was peripheral blood. The receptors here all came from a human donor in a cohort sampled during active COVID-19.

The chain carries TRBV18 and TRBJ2-3; 16 nucleotides agree with TRBD2. With V trimmed by 0 bases and J by 4 bases, 1 base remained unmatched. Germline V gene lookup returns CDR1 KGHSH and CDR2 LQKENI. CDR3 length equals 17 residues. CDR3 sequence: CASSPPGLAGGPDTQYF. The CDR3, as DNA: TGTGCCAGCTCACCACCGGGACTAGCGGGAGGGCCAGATACGCAGTATTTT. Filled out from reference TRBV18 and TRBJ2-3, the complete variable domain reads NAGVMQNPRHLVRRRGQEARLRCSPMKGHSHVYWYRQLPEEGLKFMVYLQKENIIDESGMPKERFSAEFPKEGPSILRIQQVVRGDSAAYFCASSPPGLAGGPDTQYFGPGTRLTVL.

The V and J genes are TRBV6-2 or TRBV6-3 and TRBJ1-4; 8 nucleotides align to TRBD1. From germline, CDR1 is MNHEY and CDR2 SVGEGT. Unmatched junction bases numbered 8, after V lost 6 bases and J lost 2 bases. This CDR3 is 16 amino acids long. CDR3 coding DNA: TGTGCCAGCAGCCCCCGACAGGGGTTCACTAATGAAAAACTGTTTTTT. Protein sequence: CASSPRQGFTNEKLFF.

This sequence joins TRBV28 and TRBJ1-4, with TRBD1 as a possible D gene (6 bases). V was pared by 3 bases and J by 5 bases, with 7 bases between. The germline V gene has CDR1 MDHEN and CDR2 SYDVKM. The CDR3 is 13 amino acids. CDR3 DNA: TGTGCCAGCAGTTTTAGGGGGAATGAAAAACTGTTTTTT. This sequence encodes CASSFRGNEKLFF.

This clone was recorded a few times. The J gene is TRBJ1-5, the V gene TRBV3-1 (or the pseudogene TRBV3-2); D ambiguous. The CDR3 extends over 13 amino acids. Germline V lookup: CDR1 LGHDT, CDR2 YNNKEL (reference sequence). V was cut by 3 bases and J by 4 bases, with 7 bases left in between. CDR3 nucleotides: TGTGCCAGCAGCCAGGCGGGGAATCAGCCCCAGCATTTT. Protein: CASSQAGNQPQHF.

The chain carries TRBV6-4 and TRBJ2-1, with D perhaps TRBD1 (5 bases). Trimming took off 6 bases at V and 8 bases at J, with 20 bases between the two ends. Germline V gene sequence: CDR1 MRHNA, CDR2 SNTAGT. CDR3 size: 15 residues. The CDR3 sequence is CASSLRTSGVDEQFF. The CDR3 nucleotides are TGTGCCAGCAGCTTAAGGACATCCGGTGTGGATGAGCAGTTCTTC.

This chain links TRBV7-2 with TRBJ2-7, with D uncertain. V was trimmed by 5 bases and J by 6 bases, leaving 14 bases between them. CDR1 is SGHTA, CDR2 FQGNSA, per germline. The CDR3 covers 13 residues. The CDR3 DNA reads as TGTGCCAGCAGCCATCCCCGTGAGCTCGAGCAGTACTTC. Translating it yields CASSHPRELEQYF.

The chain is built from TRBV14 and TRBJ2-3; 7 nucleotides match TRBD2. This CDR3 comprises 16 residues. Germline V gene data show CDR1 as SGHDN and CDR2 as FVKESK. After removal of 4 bases from V and 5 bases from J, the junction contained 12 bases not matched to a gene. CDR3 sequence (DNA): TGTGCCAGCAGCCCCTTGGGCGGGAGCGGAAGAGATACGCAGTATTTT. It specifies CASSPLGGSGRDTQYF.

The gene calls are TRBV7-2 and TRBJ2-7; 10 bases agree with TRBD1. This CDR3 is built from 15 residues. Unmatched junction bases numbered 7, after V lost 2 bases and J lost 6 bases. The germline V gene has CDR1 SGHTA and CDR2 FQGNSA. The CDR3 region has the DNA TGTGCCAGCAGCTTATTTATGGGACAGGGGACCGAGCAGTACTTC. Protein product: CASSLFMGQGTEQYF.

In this sample, this clone turned up once. The V and J genes are TRBV6-5 and TRBJ2-7; 10 bases are shared with TRBD1. The CDR3 is 15 amino acids. With 7 bases clipped from V and 4 bases from J, the junction kept 10 bases outside the gene matches. In germline, CDR1 is MNHEY, CDR2 SVGAGI. CDR3: CASISRTGGWYEQYF. CDR3 in DNA: TGTGCCAGCATTAGCCGGACAGGGGGTTGGTACGAGCAGTACTTC.

The V and J genes are TRBV4-3 and TRBJ2-7; 7 nucleotides agree with TRBD2. CDR3 size: 15 residues. Losses at the gene ends were 1 base for V and 6 bases for J; bases not matched to a gene: 9. Germline CDR1 LGHNA, CDR2 YSLEER. CDR3 coding DNA: TGCGCCAGCAGCCAAGGGTCAACTAGCGCCGTCGAGCAGTACTTC. Translated: CASSQGSTSAVEQYF.

The chain employs TRBV28 and TRBJ1-4; D call uncertain. The ends were cut back, 7 bases at V and 4 bases at J, with 16 bases in the middle. The CDR3 covers 15 residues. Germline values: CDR1 MDHEN, CDR2 SYDVKM. The CDR3 DNA is TGTGCCAGCACCCACGAGACTGCTTTTAATGAAAAACTGTTTTTT. This sequence encodes CASTHETAFNEKLFF.

CDR3 coding DNA: TGTGCCAGCAGCTTAGGCCAGGGGATTTTAAATGAGCAGTTCTTC. This translates into CASSLGQGILNEQFF. The chain links TRBV7-3 to TRBJ2-1; TRBD1 might be the D (6 bases). The CDR3 covers 15 residues. CDR1 and CDR2 (germline): SGHTA, FQGTGA. V was cut by 2 bases and J by 7 bases, with 15 bases left in between.

This chain connects TRBV9 to TRBJ1-1; D is perhaps TRBD1 (6 bases). Between the trimmed V and J ends, which lost 4 bases and 4 bases, there was a span of 14 bases. CDR3 length: 14 amino acids. CDR1 is SGDLS and CDR2 is YYNGEE in the germline V gene. The CDR3 sequence: CASSSEGGATEAFF. As DNA, the CDR3 is TGTGCCAGCAGCTCCGAGGGGGGGGCCACTGAAGCTTTCTTT.

The chain joins TRBV6-2 or TRBV6-3 to TRBJ1-3, with D maybe TRBD1 (5 bases). Trimming cost V 2 bases and J 7 bases, with 15 bases left between them. Germline V CDR1 and CDR2: MNHEY, SVGEGT. The CDR3 runs 15 residues. CDR3 protein: CASSYRSGSGNTIYF. The CDR3 DNA reads TGTGCCAGCAGTTACCGATCAGGGTCCGGGAACACCATATATTTT.

V gene TRBV19 combines with J gene TRBJ2-1; the match to TRBD2 covers 9 bases. The CDR3 sequence is 13 residues long. Germline V gene sequence: CDR1 LNHDA, CDR2 SQIVND (reference sequence). The CDR3 coding sequence is TGTGCTGGGGAGCGGGAGGAGTACAATGAGCAGTTCTTC. It specifies CAGEREEYNEQFF.

This rearrangement joins TRBV28 to TRBJ2-2; the match to TRBD2 covers 8 bases. The germline V gene has CDR1 MDHEN and CDR2 SYDVKM. J was trimmed by 7 bases and V by 8 bases; bases with no gene match: 12. The CDR3 covers 15 residues. This chain's CDR3 is CASAQRGSGIGELFF. The CDR3 coding sequence is TGTGCCAGCGCCCAGCGTGGTAGCGGGATCGGGGAGCTGTTTTTT.

This rearrangement joins TRBV28 to TRBJ1-1, with D perhaps TRBD1 (5 bases). The germline CDR1 and CDR2 sequences are MDHEN and SYDVKM. Trimming pared 5 bases from V and 1 base from J, leaving 11 bases between. The CDR3 has 14 amino acids. CDR3 region: CASSLPDTNTEAFF. CDR3 DNA sequence: TGTGCCAGCAGTCTCCCGGACACGAACACTGAAGCTTTCTTT.

The gene calls are TRBV5-5 and TRBJ1-2, with 11 bases aligning to TRBD1. The germline CDR1 and CDR2 sequences are SGHKS and YYEKEE (reference sequence). The V gene end was trimmed by 7 bases and the J gene end by 7 bases; junction bases not matched to a gene: 12. The length of the CDR3 is 15 residues. The CDR3 loop is CASDSGTGGLVGYTF. The DNA of the CDR3 is TGTGCCAGCGACTCCGGGACAGGGGGACTAGTTGGCTACACCTTC.

In its sample, this clone was seen once. This chain joins TRBV6-5 and TRBJ2-7; unclear D gene. Germline V gene sequence: CDR1 MNHEY, CDR2 SVGAGI. Trimming left V 8 bases short and J 1 base short, with 12 bases between. The CDR3 contains 13 residues. For the CDR3, the DNA is TGTGCCAGCCTCCGACACGGATCCTACGAGCAGTACTTC. Protein: CASLRHGSYEQYF.

The V and J genes are TRBV28 and TRBJ2-1, with D perhaps TRBD1 (6 bases). V lost 5 bases and J lost 2, with 13 bases in between. CDR1 is MDHEN, CDR2 SYDVKM, per germline. The CDR3 loop spans 15 amino acids. The CDR3 nucleotides read TGTGCCAGCAGTCCGACAGGAGTCCCCTACAATGAGCAGTTCTTC. Translating it yields CASSPTGVPYNEQFF.

This clone appeared a single time. The chain couples TRBV9 to TRBJ2-5, with 8 bases lining up with TRBD2. The CDR3 consists of 15 residues. The germline CDR1 and CDR2 sequences are SGDLS and YYNGEE. The trim removed 5 bases at V and 3 bases at J, leaving 9 bases unmatched. DNA for the CDR3: TGTGCCAGCAGTCTGACTAGCGTTTTTAAAGAGACCCAGTACTTC. Translation: CASSLTSVFKETQYF.

Here the CDR3 DNA reads TGTGCCAGCAGCTTCAGGGCGACCGGTTGGGCCGGGGAGCTGTTTTTT. Translating it yields CASSFRATGWAGELFF. The genes are TRBV7-9 and TRBJ2-2; a possible D gene is TRBD1 (5 bases). The CDR3 length is 16 residues. Germline values: CDR1 SEHNR, CDR2 FQNEAQ (reference sequence). V lost 3 bases to trimming and J lost 6 bases, with 17 bases between them.

The V call is TRBV13, the J call TRBJ2-7; 9 nucleotides match TRBD2. Germline V lookup: CDR1 PRHDT, CDR2 FYEKMQ (reference sequence). The V segment lost 0 bases and the J segment 4 bases; nucleotides outside the gene matches: 1. This CDR3 region has 14 residues. The CDR3 protein is CASSLGREGYEQYF. Here the CDR3 DNA reads TGTGCCAGCAGCTTAGGGCGGGAGGGGTACGAGCAGTACTTC.